This passage covers 32 T cell receptor beta chains from one sample sequenced in a study of blood T cell repertoires in COVID-19. Method: immunoSEQ multiplex PCR; TCRdb's copy keeps in-frame clones and lacks some. This table has about 440,000 clones, roughly 91% appearing once. The material sequenced was peripheral blood. The receptors originated from a woman in her 30s with acute or convalescent COVID-19.

The genes are TRBV6-5 and TRBJ2-3; 8 bases match TRBD2. With 6 bases clipped from V and 4 bases from J, the junction kept 6 bases outside the gene matches. Germline loops: CDR1 MNHEY, CDR2 SVGAGI. The CDR3 runs to 14 residues. The DNA for the CDR3 is TGTGCCAGCAGGCGGGGGGCCGCAGCAGATACGCAGTATTTT. Its protein product is CASRRGAAADTQYF.

V and J are TRBV3-1 (or the pseudogene TRBV3-2) and TRBJ1-6, with 9 nucleotides matching TRBD1. The CDR3 loop spans 16 amino acids. Germline lookup yields CDR1 LGHDT and CDR2 YNNKEL (reference sequence). With V trimmed by 8 bases and J by 10 bases, 15 bases remained unmatched. The CDR3 DNA reads as TGTGCCAGCCCCAGATTTTATGGGACAGGGATCTCACCCCTCCACTTT. Its protein is CASPRFYGTGISPLHF.

This clone was seen once. V gene TRBV18 combines with J gene TRBJ2-7; D is possibly TRBD2 (5 bases). V was pared by 3 bases and J by 6 bases, with 12 bases between. This CDR3 is built from 13 residues. Germline lookup yields CDR1 KGHSH and CDR2 LQKENI. Written as DNA, the CDR3 is TGTGCCAGCTCACCGACTAACTTGGGCGAGCAGTACTTC. This translates into CASSPTNLGEQYF.

The V and J genes are TRBV9 and TRBJ2-3, with 9 nucleotides matching TRBD2. V gave up 0 bases and J gave up 1 base; unmatched junction bases: 6. The germline gives CDR1 SGDLS, CDR2 YYNGEE. This CDR3 is 17 amino acids long. In DNA form, the CDR3 reads TGTGCCAGCAGCGTAGTGGGTAGCGGGGGTGGCACAGATACGCAGTATTTT. Its protein product is CASSVVGSGGGTDTQYF.

The CDR3 DNA is TGTGCCAGCAGTTTATTGGGGGGTCTGCCGGGAGAGACCCAGTACTTC. Protein sequence: CASSLLGGLPGETQYF. The rearrangement joins TRBV27 to TRBJ2-5; a weak D match, TRBD2 (6 bases). The germline V gene encodes CDR1 MNHEY and CDR2 SMNVEV (reference sequence). This CDR3 is built from 16 residues. Trimming took 1 base from V and 4 from J, leaving 16 bases between them.

The genes are TRBV13 and TRBJ1-2, with 9 bases matching TRBD1. Germline V gene data show CDR1 as PRHDT and CDR2 as FYEKMQ (reference sequence). The CDR3 consists of 14 residues. V shed 5 bases, J shed 5 bases, and the junction held 6 bases outside the gene matches. The CDR3 region has the DNA TGTGCCAGCAGCCGCGGACAGGGGTGGTATGGCTACACCTTC. This sequence encodes CASSRGQGWYGYTF.

The genes are TRBV5-1 and TRBJ2-6; 7 bases align to TRBD1. Germline-derived CDR1 and CDR2 are SGHRS and YFSETQ. The CDR3 has 16 residues. J was trimmed by 4 bases and V by 3 bases; bases with no gene match: 7. DNA for the CDR3: TGCGCCAGCAGCTCCCGACAGGGCTTCGGGGCCAACGTCCTGACTTTC. Protein: CASSSRQGFGANVLTF.

The rearrangement joins TRBV6-1 to TRBJ2-1; possible D gene TRBD1, 5 bases. CDR1 and CDR2 (germline): MNHNS, SASEGT. The V gene lost 1 base and the J gene lost 2 bases, with 18 bases spanning the gap. The CDR3 totals 18 residues. For the CDR3, the DNA is TGTGCCAGCAGTGAAGAAATCAGACAGACGATTCCCTACAATGAGCAGTTCTTC. Translating it yields CASSEEIRQTIPYNEQFF.

This clone was seen a single time. V is TRBV6-6 and J is TRBJ2-1; TRBD2 matches 11 bases. The junction had 9 bases not matched to a gene; V was cut back by 7 bases and J by 7 bases. CDR1 MNHNY and CDR2 SVGAGI come from the germline V gene (reference sequence). The CDR3 runs to 15 residues. The CDR3 DNA sequence: TGTGCCAGCACCCTAACTAGCGGGGGTTTGAATGAGCAGTTCTTC. Protein sequence: CASTLTSGGLNEQFF.

The CDR3 sequence: CASSPTQGANEQFF. For the CDR3, the DNA is TGTGCCAGCAGCCCGACACAGGGGGCAAATGAGCAGTTCTTC. The rearrangement uses TRBV7-3 and TRBJ2-1, with 9 bases fitting TRBD1. Trimming at V came to 5 bases and at J to 7 bases, leaving 6 bases not matched to a gene. Germline V gene sequence: CDR1 SGHTA, CDR2 FQGTGA. The CDR3 runs 14 residues.

The CDR3 nucleotides are TGTGCCAGCAAGAAAGGAGGGACTGAGTATGGCTACACCTTC. It codes for CASKKGGTEYGYTF. The chain has TRBV27 and TRBJ1-2; weak D call: TRBD1 (5 bases). CDR1 and CDR2 (germline): MNHEY, SMNVEV (reference sequence). This CDR3 contains 14 residues. V lost 7 bases and J 5 bases, leaving 17 bases between the germline ends.

The genes are TRBV7-3 and TRBJ2-3; 8 nucleotides align to TRBD1. V lost 1 base, J lost 6 bases, and 6 bases stayed unmatched. CDR1 is SGHTA, CDR2 FQGTGA, per germline. This CDR3 has 15 amino acids. CDR3 DNA sequence: TGTGCCAGCAGCTTAAGCAGGGGGCGAGGTGATACGCAGTATTTT. Protein sequence: CASSLSRGRGDTQYF.

The chain uses TRBV30 and TRBJ2-2, with 9 bases identical to TRBD1. Germline CDR1 is GTSNPN and CDR2 is SVGIG (reference sequence). The CDR3 contains 14 residues. J lost 6 bases, V lost 1 base, and 3 bases had no gene match. The DNA for the CDR3 is TGTGCCTGGAGTGGGACAGGGGATCCCGGGGAGCTGTTTTTT. It specifies CAWSGTGDPGELFF.

The rearrangement links TRBV7-3 to TRBJ2-5, with 13 nucleotides matching TRBD2. Trimming took 2 bases from V and 5 from J; bases not matched to a gene: 8. Germline V gene data show CDR1 as SGHTA and CDR2 as FQGTGA. The CDR3 has 17 amino acids. DNA for the CDR3: TGTGCCAGCAGCTTAGGGACTAGCGGGGCCCTGGGGGAGACCCAGTACTTC. This codes for CASSLGTSGALGETQYF. Supplemented by reference TRBV7-3 and TRBJ2-5, the full variable domain reads GAGVSQTPSNKVTEKGKYVELRCDPISGHTALYWYRQSLGQGPEFLIYFQGTGAADDSGLPNDRFFAVRPEGSVSTLKIQRTERGDSAVYLCASSLGTSGALGETQYFGPGTRLLVL.

As concerns this clone: Different DNA sequences within this sample yield the same CDR3. The chain has TRBV27 and TRBJ1-1, with TRBD1 identical over 8 bases. V dropped 5 bases and J dropped 1; count of bases not matched to a gene: 3. Germline V lookup: CDR1 MNHEY, CDR2 SMNVEV (reference sequence). This CDR3 has 14 amino acids. The CDR3 DNA sequence: TGTGCCAGCAGTCCGGGGACAGGGAACACTGAAGCTTTCTTT. As protein: CASSPGTGNTEAFF.

The chain has TRBV7-9 and TRBJ2-7; TRBD1 matches 10 bases. Germline CDR1 and CDR2: SEHNR and FQNEAQ (reference sequence). V shed 2 bases, J shed 11 bases, and the junction held 12 bases outside the gene matches. The CDR3 runs 15 residues. The CDR3 spells CASSLLGTGEVLEYF. Here the CDR3 DNA reads TGTGCCAGCAGCTTACTCGGGACAGGGGAAGTTTTGGAGTACTTC.

The V and J genes are TRBV9 and TRBJ2-3; a weak D match, TRBD1 (5 bases). This CDR3 has 12 amino acids. The germline gives CDR1 SGDLS, CDR2 YYNGEE. Trimming took off 4 bases at V and 4 bases at J, with 7 bases between the two ends. The CDR3 spells CASSQGPDTQYF. DNA of the CDR3: TGTGCCAGCAGCCAGGGTCCAGATACGCAGTATTTT.

This clone is a singleton in its sample. The V and J genes are TRBV7-6 and TRBJ1-1; D uncertain. The length of the CDR3 is 13 residues. V lost 5 bases and J 1 base, leaving 8 bases between the germline ends. CDR1 is SGHVS and CDR2 is FNYEAQ in the germline V gene. CDR3 sequence: CASSPRRNTEAFF. DNA for the CDR3: TGTGCCAGCAGCCCCCGCAGGAACACTGAAGCTTTCTTT.

The J gene is TRBJ1-5, the V gene TRBV5-5, with D hard to call. Trimming left V 2 bases short and J 3 bases short, with 18 bases between. The CDR3 extends over 17 amino acids. The germline V gene encodes CDR1 SGHKS and CDR2 YYEKEE (reference sequence). DNA for the CDR3: TGTGCCAGCAGCTTAGTAATTGGAGGAATCAACAATCAGCCCCAGCATTTT. Encoded protein: CASSLVIGGINNQPQHF.

The rearrangement links TRBV5-5 to TRBJ2-1; 7 bases are shared with TRBD1. CDR1 is SGHKS, CDR2 YYEKEE, per germline (reference sequence). With V trimmed by 8 bases and J by 4 bases, 6 bases remained unmatched. The CDR3 sequence is 13 residues long. CDR3 residues: CASLGQAYNEQFF. In DNA form, the CDR3 reads TGTGCCAGTCTAGGACAGGCATACAATGAGCAGTTCTTC. Looking up the rest from reference TRBV5-5 and TRBJ2-1 gives the full variable domain: DAGVTQSPTHLIKTRGQQVTLRCSPISGHKSVSWYQQVLGQGPQFIFQYYEKEERGRGNFPDRFSARQFPNYSSELNVNALLLGDSALYLCASLGQAYNEQFFGPGTRLTVL.

V is TRBV6-5 and J is TRBJ2-1, with 10 bases lining up with TRBD2. CDR3 length: 15 amino acids. V lost 5 bases and J lost 9; bases outside the gene matches: 10. CDR1 and CDR2 from the germline V gene are MNHEY and SVGAGI. CDR3 sequence reads: CASSPQAGGQGEQFF. The DNA of the CDR3 is TGTGCCAGCAGTCCCCAAGCGGGGGGGCAGGGTGAGCAGTTCTTC.

The V and J genes are TRBV28 and TRBJ2-7, with 9 bases aligning to TRBD1. CDR1 and CDR2 (germline): MDHEN, SYDVKM. V shed 7 bases, J shed 3 bases, and the junction held 7 bases outside the gene matches. The CDR3 is 14 residues long. For the CDR3, the DNA is TGTGCCAGCAAGACCCGGGACAGGGACTACGAGCAGTACTTC. This encodes CASKTRDRDYEQYF. The whole variable domain, remainder taken from reference TRBV28 and TRBJ2-7, is DVKVTQSSRYLVKRTGEKVFLECVQDMDHENMFWYRQDPGLGLRLIYFSYDVKMKEKGDIPEGYSVSREKKERFSLILESASTNQTSMYLCASKTRDRDYEQYFGPGTRLTVT.

V usage is TRBV5-6 and J usage is TRBJ2-2; D call uncertain. The germline V and J ends were trimmed by 0 bases and 3 bases, with 6 bases remaining between them. The CDR3 is 14 amino acids. Looked up from germline, CDR1 is SGHDT and CDR2 is YYEEEE. CDR3 nucleotide sequence: TGTGCCAGCAGCTTGGGCGGAGACACCGGGGAGCTGTTTTTT. Encoded protein: CASSLGGDTGELFF. Supplemented by reference TRBV5-6 and TRBJ2-2, the full variable domain reads DAGVTQSPTHLIKTRGQQVTLRCSPKSGHDTVSWYQQALGQGPQFIFQYYEEEERQRGNFPDRFSGHQFPNYSSELNVNALLLGDSALYLCASSLGGDTGELFFGEGSRLTVL.

The rearrangement links TRBV5-4 to TRBJ1-4; 7 nucleotides line up with TRBD1. The germline CDR1 and CDR2 sequences are SGHNT and YYREEE (reference sequence). The CDR3 is 13 residues long. The ends lost 4 bases at V and 8 bases at J; junction bases unmatched: 5. CDR3 amino acids: CASSLRGLEKLFF. CDR3 in DNA: TGTGCCAGCAGCCTCAGGGGGTTAGAAAAACTGTTTTTT.

The J gene is TRBJ2-5, the V gene TRBV1; the table calls TRBD2, which could not be checked here. TRBV1 is a known pseudogene. The CDR3 runs 21 residues. The CDR3 region is CTSSHLQPGGQKTNLKETQYF. Here the CDR3 DNA reads TGCACCAGCAGCCATCTTCAGCCGGGGGGGCAGAAAACTAACCTAAAAGAGACCCAGTACTTC.

This clone was counted a single time. Other DNA sequences in this sample translate to the same CDR3. The J gene is TRBJ1-5, the V gene TRBV30, with no clear D. The V gene's germline CDR1 is GTSNPN and CDR2 SVGIG (reference sequence). The CDR3 covers 12 residues. V dropped 3 bases and J dropped 1 base, with 4 bases sitting between them. The CDR3 here is CAWSYSNQPQHF. DNA of the CDR3: TGTGCCTGGAGCTACAGCAATCAGCCCCAGCATTTT.

This clone was recorded a few times. The chain links TRBV14 to TRBJ2-2; D remains ambiguous. V was pared by 5 bases and J by 1 base, with 5 bases between. Germline loops: CDR1 SGHDN, CDR2 FVKESK. This CDR3 region has 13 residues. This CDR3 reads CASSSRNTGELFF. The CDR3 DNA reads as TGTGCCAGCAGCTCCAGGAACACCGGGGAGCTGTTTTTT.

V gene TRBV5-1 combines with J gene TRBJ2-1, with 10 bases identical to TRBD2. Germline CDR1 is SGHRS and CDR2 is YFSETQ. The J segment lost 7 bases and the V segment lost 5 bases, leaving 9 bases of the junction unmatched. CDR3 length: 15 amino acids. The CDR3, as DNA: TGCGCCAGCAGATCCTCGGGACTAGCGTATAATGAGCAGTTCTTC. Its translation is CASRSSGLAYNEQFF.

The CDR3 reads CATRQGESPLHF. CDR3 in DNA: TGTGCCACACGACAGGGAGAGTCACCCCTCCACTTT. V gene TRBV2 combines with J gene TRBJ1-6; 7 bases are shared with TRBD1. CDR3 size: 12 residues. J gave up 10 bases and V 10 bases, and 7 bases lay outside the gene matches. Looked up from germline, CDR1 is SNHLY and CDR2 is FYNNEI. Drawing the rest from reference TRBV2 and TRBJ1-6, the complete variable domain is EPEVTQTPSHQVTQMGQEVILRCVPISNHLYFYWYRQILGQKVEFLVSFYNNEISEKSEIFDDQFSVERPDGSNFTLKIRSTKLEDSAMYFCATRQGESPLHFGNGTRLTVT.

The chain recombines TRBV24-1 with TRBJ1-2; D remains ambiguous. The CDR3 spans 13 residues. The germline CDR1 and CDR2 sequences are KGHDR and SFDVKD. V lost 2 bases and J 5 bases, leaving 8 bases between the germline ends. In DNA form, the CDR3 reads TGTGCCACCAGTGATTCCCCATCATATGGCTACACCTTC. Its protein is CATSDSPSYGYTF.

There are a few counts of this clone. The chain carries TRBV27 and TRBJ1-5, with 7 bases matching TRBD1. Per the germline V gene, CDR1 is MNHEY and CDR2 is SMNVEV (reference sequence). The CDR3 spans 12 residues. With 10 bases clipped from V and 6 bases from J, the junction kept 6 bases outside the gene matches. Here the CDR3 DNA reads TGTGCCACCCGACAGGGAGGTCAGCCCCAGCATTTT. This codes for CATRQGGQPQHF.

V and J are TRBV10-1 and TRBJ2-2; 7 bases match TRBD1. CDR3 length: 14 amino acids. The germline V gene encodes CDR1 WNHNN and CDR2 SYGVQD (reference sequence). J lost 6 bases, V lost 8 bases, and 9 bases had no gene match. This CDR3 reads CASGDSLDSGELFF. CDR3 nucleotide sequence: TGCGCCAGCGGGGACAGCCTAGACTCCGGGGAGCTGTTTTTT.